This T cell receptor beta chain was identified in a study of CD8+CD57+ T cells in acquired aplastic anemia (dated by TCRdb to 2017 to 2018). Describing the broader study: A mean of around 3.2 ug of DNA, ranging from roughly 0.18 to 30 ug, was extracted from sorted CD4+ and CD8+ cells. CD8+CD57+ expansion was defined as frequency above the mean frequency observed in healthy subjects. What the work shows at the level of the full study, not this receptor alone: Approximately 27 CD8+ CDR3 sequences were found in both patients and controls but appeared to be highly expressed in patients and within the immunodominant clones of the patients. Patients and healthy controls showed no significant difference in CD8+ Simpson's diversity (P=0.060).

V sheds 5 bases and J sheds 7 bases, leaving 18 bases between their ends. CDR1 and CDR2, looked up from the germline V gene, are SGHVS and FNYEAQ. From the cysteine up to the phenylalanine, the CDR3 has a length of 15 residues. Of all the DNA, just the CDR3 is kept, 45 bases in frame from base 1. TCR beta VDJ combination and CDR3 sequence profiling used genomic DNA as the template. TCR repertoire sequencing was run on an Illumina HiSeq 2000. The published analysis was carried out like this. Repertoire assessment relied on Simpson's diversity index, CDR3 size and DJ length profiles, and TRBV/TRBJ rearrangement plots. The most abundant DNA sequence in the deep sequencing data was defined as the immunodominant clone. CDR3 amino acid sequences were screened for sharing across subjects and compared with published repertoires and the VDJdb database. TCRdb ran its own pipeline on the public reads, namely fastp trimming at Q25 and MiXCR clone calling, and kept in-frame beta chains. Each CDR3 protein appears once, grouped with its most common genes and DNA. The V and J calls follow TCRdb's processing rather than the paper's. The sample data list 200,000 to 250,000 distinct CDR3 sequences, and more than 40% of these were observed just once. Under 9% of the sample goes to the ten largest clones.

This clonotype was observed many times. The antigen this receptor binds is unknown. It has no much larger one-base neighbor in the sample; base qualities were not kept. Flow cytometry had shown CD8+CD57+ cell expansion in the patients selected for sequencing. Every patient had severe acquired aplastic anemia, diagnosed using the International Study of Aplastic Anemia and Agranulocytosis and Camitta criteria. Patients had received no therapy at the time of blood sampling. In this study, sorted CD4+ and CD8+ T cells from the blood of healthy subjects and of severe aplastic anemia patients had their TCR repertoires deep-sequenced. In the USA, patient enrollment took place under clinicaltrials.gov protocols 00001620, 01623167, 00001397, 00071045, 00081523 and 00961064. Ficoll-Paque density gradient centrifugation was used to isolate peripheral blood mononuclear cells. Before DNA extraction, CD4+ and CD8+ T cells were sorted by FACS or by magnetic beads.

Sequenced material: sorted CD4+, CD8+, or CD8+CD57+ T cells (not recorded which) from PBMCs. This clonotype was sampled from a human donor with aplastic anemia. The V and J segments used are TRBV7-6 and TRBJ1-3, with no reliable assignment of the D segment. The CDR3 amino acid sequence is: CASSPTGMPGNTIYF. The DNA reads TGTGCCAGCAGCCCCACCGGCATGCCAGGCAACACCATATATTTT.